This TCR beta chain was retrieved from a study of blood T cell repertoires in COVID-19. Across the whole study: The analysed material was cDNA or gDNA that came from T cells, B-cell-depleted T cells, or PBMCs.

The repertoire was sequenced with immunoSEQ multiplex PCR; TCRdb's copy has only in-frame clones and lacks some. Of around 390,000 clones listed, around nine tenths are singletons. Germline V lookup: CDR1 KGHSH, CDR2 LQKENI. Trimming shortened V by 2 bases and J by 0 bases, and 16 bases separated the two germline ends. The CDR3 covers 17 residues. The chain links TRBV18 to TRBJ1-2; the D gene is possibly TRBD1 (5 bases). The clonotype was recovered from a woman between 45 and 65 years old who had recovered from COVID-19. Specimen: PBMCs or T cells enriched from blood (not recorded which). DNA of the CDR3: TGTGCCAGCTCACCAGGTGGGGCGACGCAATCTAACTATGGCTACACCTTC. Translating gives CASSPGGATQSNYGYTF.